One sample yielded the 31 T cell receptor beta chains listed below, sequenced in a study of blood T cell repertoires in COVID-19. Repertoires were generated with immunoSEQ multiplex PCR, while TCRdb's copy carries only in-frame clones and drops some. The repertoire holds over 70,000 clones, roughly 90% seen once, with approximately 4.3% in the top ten. Sequencing input: peripheral blood. These TCRs come from a woman older than 75 with active or convalescent COVID-19.

With regard to this clone: This same CDR3 is encoded by further DNA sequences in the sample. The chain links TRBV24-1 to TRBJ2-5; 10 nucleotides line up with TRBD2. V shed 4 bases and J 2 bases; nucleotides not matched to a gene: 0. The CDR3 length is 14 residues. Germline V gene sequence: CDR1 KGHDR, CDR2 SFDVKD. Here the CDR3 DNA reads TGTGCCACCAGTGAAGCGGGAGGGCAAGAGACCCAGTACTTC. Encoded protein: CATSEAGGQETQYF.

The genes are TRBV5-1 and TRBJ2-5; 11 bases fit TRBD1. Losses at the gene ends were 3 bases for V and 5 bases for J; bases not matched to a gene: 9. The CDR3 is 16 amino acids. Germline V gives CDR1 SGHRS, CDR2 YFSETQ. The CDR3 protein is CASSSGQGASQETQYF. As DNA, the CDR3 is TGCGCCAGCAGCTCAGGACAGGGGGCCTCCCAGGAGACCCAGTACTTC.

V usage is TRBV28 and J usage is TRBJ2-1; D might be TRBD1 (5 bases). This CDR3 spans 12 amino acids. Trimming removed 2 bases at V and 10 bases at J, with 9 bases between. Looked up from germline, CDR1 is MDHEN and CDR2 is SYDVKM. CDR3 coding DNA: TGTGCCAGCAGTTTAAATGACAGAGAGCAGTTCTTC. Its protein product is CASSLNDREQFF.

The CDR3 DNA reads TGCGCCAGCAGCTTAGGACAGGCCTCTGGAAACACCATATATTTT. This sequence encodes CASSLGQASGNTIYF. The chain is built from TRBV5-1 and TRBJ1-3; 7 positions agree with TRBD1. The V gene end was trimmed by 2 bases and the J gene end by 0 bases; junction bases not matched to a gene: 2. The CDR3 loop spans 15 amino acids. The germline gives CDR1 SGHRS, CDR2 YFSETQ.

In nucleotides, the CDR3 is TGTGCCAGCAGCTTAGGTCGTTTGGGCGGGGCGGGGGACACAGATACGCAGTATTTT. This gives the protein CASSLGRLGGAGDTDTQYF. The rearrangement uses TRBV7-2 and TRBJ2-3; 7 positions agree with TRBD2. CDR1 and CDR2 (germline): SGHTA, FQGNSA. The J segment lost 2 bases and the V segment lost 1 base, leaving 15 bases of the junction unmatched. The CDR3 spans 19 residues. Drawing the rest from reference TRBV7-2 and TRBJ2-3, the complete variable domain is GAGVSQSPSNKVTEKGKDVELRCDPISGHTALYWYRQSLGQGLEFLIYFQGNSAPDKSGLPSDRFSAERTGGSVSTLTIQRTQQEDSAVYLCASSLGRLGGAGDTDTQYFGPGTRLTVL.

The chain carries TRBV11-2 and TRBJ2-3, with 7 positions matching TRBD1. This CDR3 is built from 15 residues. Trimming took 6 bases from V and 2 from J; bases not matched to a gene: 8. Per the germline V gene, CDR1 is SGHAT and CDR2 is FQNNGV. The CDR3 region has the DNA TGTGCCAGCAGTTATGCCGGGACAGACACAGATACGCAGTATTTT. It codes for CASSYAGTDTDTQYF.

This clone has only a few counts. This rearrangement joins TRBV19 to TRBJ1-5; no clear D gene. Germline CDR1 LNHDA, CDR2 SQIVND (reference sequence). This CDR3 contains 17 residues. Trimming took 5 bases from V and 1 from J, leaving 18 bases between them. The CDR3 DNA reads as TGTGCCAGTAGTCAGGCTCACACCTCAGGAAGCAATCAGCCCCAGCATTTT. Translation: CASSQAHTSGSNQPQHF.

The chain carries TRBV5-4 and TRBJ2-1; 8 nucleotides match TRBD2. The CDR3 extends over 17 amino acids. Germline V gene sequence: CDR1 SGHNT, CDR2 YYREEE (reference sequence). With V trimmed by 4 bases and J by 6 bases, 15 bases remained unmatched. The DNA of the CDR3 is TGTGCCAGCAGCCAAAACCCTCGGAGCGGGGGCTTCAATGAGCAGTTCTTC. It yields the protein CASSQNPRSGGFNEQFF.

The CDR3 nucleotides are TGTGCCAGCAGTAGGGGTTACCAAGAGACCCAGTACTTC. Its protein product is CASSRGYQETQYF. This chain links TRBV6-2 or TRBV6-3 with TRBJ2-5; D possibly corresponds to TRBD1 (5 bases). Trimming pared 5 bases from V and 0 bases from J, leaving 7 bases between. The CDR3 covers 13 residues. The germline V gene has CDR1 MNHEY and CDR2 SVGEGT.

The genes are TRBV6-5 and TRBJ1-1, with D maybe TRBD1 (5 bases). This CDR3 spans 14 amino acids. Trimming stripped 8 bases from V and 5 bases from J, with 18 bases between. Germline CDR1 is MNHEY and CDR2 is SVGAGI. The DNA of the CDR3 is TGTGCCAGCCCACCGACCTTGGGGGGGACTGAAGCTTTCTTT. Translation gives CASPPTLGGTEAFF.

This clone has a handful of counts. The junction departs from germline at one end; a sequencing error may be responsible. This chain uses TRBV7-7 with TRBJ2-7; 8 bases map to TRBD2. The CDR3 is 15 amino acids. Germline CDR1 SSHAT, CDR2 FNYEAQ (reference sequence). The CDR3 protein is CASSLGAGAGYEQYF. The CDR3 bases are TGTGCTAGCAGCTTAGGAGCGGGAGCCGGCTACGAGCAGTACTTC.

This chain links TRBV6-2 or TRBV6-3 with TRBJ2-7; unclear D gene. Per the germline V gene, CDR1 is MNHEY and CDR2 is SVGEGT. V dropped 2 bases and J dropped 4 bases, with 9 bases sitting between them. The CDR3 length is 13 residues. CDR3 nucleotides: TGTGCCAGCAGTTACGAACAGCTATACGAGCAGTACTTC. It translates to CASSYEQLYEQYF.

V gene TRBV7-2 combines with J gene TRBJ2-7, with 12 bases aligning to TRBD2. With 8 bases clipped from V and 1 base from J, the junction kept 6 bases outside the gene matches. This CDR3 has 15 residues. The V gene's germline CDR1 is SGHTA and CDR2 FQGNSA. In nucleotides, the CDR3 is TGTGCCAGCGGCCCCGGGACTAGCGGGTCCTACGAGCAGTACTTC. This encodes CASGPGTSGSYEQYF.

The chain combines TRBV10-3 with TRBJ1-5; D is perhaps TRBD1 (5 bases). The CDR3 loop spans 15 amino acids. The V end lost 8 bases, the J end lost 0 bases, and 14 bases lay between the germline ends. CDR1 and CDR2 from the germline V gene are ENHRY and SYGVKD. The CDR3 DNA reads as TGTGCCATCGGCCGGGGGAATCATAGCAATCAGCCCCAGCATTTT. This sequence encodes CAIGRGNHSNQPQHF.

Comments on this clone: The junction departs from the called germline gene at one end, perhaps through a read error. The V call is TRBV2, the J call TRBJ1-4, with D possibly being TRBD1 (6 bases). The CDR3 runs 12 residues. The germline CDR1 and CDR2 sequences are SNHLY and FYNNEI. Written as DNA, the CDR3 is TGTGTCAGCGACGAGGGGGGGGAAAAACTGTTTTTT. Its translation: CVSDEGGEKLFF.

This clone was recorded a few times. As DNA, the CDR3 is TGTGCCAGCAGTTTGAGTATGGGAAACACCATATATTTT. It encodes CASSLSMGNTIYF. The V gene is TRBV27, the J gene TRBJ1-3; unclear D gene. This CDR3 is 13 amino acids long. Trimming removed 3 bases from V and 4 bases from J, with 7 bases in between. In germline, CDR1 is MNHEY, CDR2 SMNVEV (reference sequence).

This clone was seen only once. The chain carries TRBV29-1 and TRBJ2-3; TRBD2 agrees at 7 bases. This CDR3 has 12 residues. From germline, CDR1 is SQVTM and CDR2 ANQGSEA. J lost 2 bases, V lost 6 bases, and 2 bases had no gene match. CDR3 in amino acids: CSVGGNTDTQYF. Written as DNA, the CDR3 is TGCAGCGTCGGGGGGAACACAGATACGCAGTATTTT.

The genes are TRBV7-2 and TRBJ2-1; 8 bases agree with TRBD2. This CDR3 has 16 residues. The V and J ends lost 5 bases and 3 bases, in that order; junction bases with no gene match: 9. Germline values: CDR1 SGHTA, CDR2 FQGNSA. The CDR3 DNA is TGTGCCAGCAGCCTTGGACTAGCAGCGGTCTACAATGAGCAGTTCTTC. Translation gives CASSLGLAAVYNEQFF.

The chain is built from TRBV7-6 and TRBJ2-1; 13 nucleotides align to TRBD2. V dropped 3 bases and J dropped 6; count of bases not matched to a gene: 5. CDR3 length: 16 residues. Germline V lookup: CDR1 SGHVS, CDR2 FNYEAQ. The CDR3: CASSFTGTSGVNEQFF. DNA for the CDR3: TGTGCCAGCAGCTTTACCGGGACTAGCGGGGTCAATGAGCAGTTCTTC. The whole variable domain, filled in from reference TRBV7-6 and TRBJ2-1, reads GAGVSQSPRYKVTKRGQDVALRCDPISGHVSLYWYRQALGQGPEFLTYFNYEAQQDKSGLPNDRFSAERPEGSISTLTIQRTEQRDSAMYRCASSFTGTSGVNEQFFGPGTRLTVL.

The rearrangement uses TRBV10-3 and TRBJ2-7; 13 bases map to TRBD2. CDR3 length: 14 amino acids. V was clipped by 11 bases and J by 7 bases; unmatched bases: 11. Looked up from germline, CDR1 is ENHRY and CDR2 is SYGVKD. This chain's CDR3 is CAVQGTSGTWEQYF. CDR3 coding DNA: TGTGCCGTTCAAGGGACTAGCGGGACTTGGGAGCAGTACTTC.

This chain links TRBV5-4 with TRBJ2-2; D not certain. The germline gives CDR1 SGHNT, CDR2 YYREEE (reference sequence). This CDR3 spans 14 amino acids. V dropped 1 base and J dropped 1 base, with 5 bases sitting between them. The CDR3 sequence: CASSLFRNTGELFF. The CDR3 nucleotides read TGTGCCAGCAGCTTGTTCCGGAACACCGGGGAGCTGTTTTTT.

The J gene is TRBJ2-5, the V gene TRBV7-6; no reliable D call. Trimming stripped 8 bases from V and 3 bases from J, with 7 bases between. Per germline, CDR1 SGHVS and CDR2 FNYEAQ. This CDR3 contains 11 residues. The CDR3 protein is CASQIEETQYF. Written as DNA, the CDR3 is TGTGCCAGCCAGATCGAAGAGACCCAGTACTTC.

The chain is built from TRBV6-5 and TRBJ2-1; 9 bases are a match to TRBD2. Germline CDR1 and CDR2: MNHEY and SVGAGI. The V gene end was trimmed by 7 bases and the J gene end by 3 bases; junction bases not matched to a gene: 7. The CDR3 loop spans 15 amino acids. CDR3 coding DNA: TGTGCCAGCACTTCTCTAGCGGGAATCTACAATGAGCAGTTCTTC. This translates into CASTSLAGIYNEQFF.

The V gene is TRBV4-3, the J gene TRBJ1-4; D unresolved. Germline values: CDR1 LGHNA, CDR2 YSLEER. The CDR3 is made up of 14 amino acids. The ends were cut back, 1 base at V and 6 bases at J, with 9 bases in the middle. For the CDR3, the DNA is TGCGCCAGCAGCCAAGGACTAAACGATGAAAAACTGTTTTTT. Amino acid sequence: CASSQGLNDEKLFF.

In this sample, this clone turned up once. The rearrangement joins TRBV30 to TRBJ2-5; 9 bases map to TRBD1. This CDR3 contains 14 residues. V dropped 3 bases and J dropped 4; count of bases not matched to a gene: 6. Looked up from germline, CDR1 is GTSNPN and CDR2 is SVGIG (reference sequence). The CDR3: CAWRETGGTETQYF. In nucleotides, the CDR3 is TGTGCCTGGAGGGAAACAGGGGGCACAGAGACCCAGTACTTC. The full variable domain, completed using reference TRBV30 and TRBJ2-5, is SQTIHQWPATLVQPVGSPLSLECTVEGTSNPNLYWYRQAAGRGLQLLFYSVGIGQISSEVPQNLSASRPQDRQFILSSKKLLLSDSGFYLCAWRETGGTETQYFGPGTRLLVL.

The table lists this clone with a count of one. The gene calls are TRBV7-8 and TRBJ2-2, with D possibly TRBD2 on 5 matching bases. The germline gives CDR1 SGHVS, CDR2 FQNEAQ. This CDR3 region has 15 residues. V lost 3 bases and J 0 bases, leaving 8 bases between the germline ends. The CDR3 sequence is CASSFRGANTGELFF. CDR3 nucleotide sequence: TGTGCCAGCAGCTTCCGGGGAGCGAACACCGGGGAGCTGTTTTTT.

The genes are TRBV6-5 and TRBJ1-2, with D perhaps matching TRBD1 (5 bases). Trimming cost V 4 bases and J 1 base, with 7 bases left between them. CDR1 and CDR2 (germline): MNHEY, SVGAGI. The CDR3 consists of 13 residues. In DNA, the CDR3 is TGTGCCAGCAGTTTGACAGATAACTATGGCTACACCTTC. As protein: CASSLTDNYGYTF.

This clone was observed a single time. This chain connects TRBV6-1 to TRBJ2-7, with TRBD1 matching over 9 bases. Germline lookup yields CDR1 MNHNS and CDR2 SASEGT. V gave up 6 bases and J gave up 4 bases; unmatched junction bases: 16. This CDR3 has 17 residues. In DNA, the CDR3 is TGTGCCAGCAGGGAACTACCGGGACAGGGCGGTAGGTACGAGCAGTACTTC. Protein sequence: CASRELPGQGGRYEQYF.

The CDR3 nucleotides are TGTGCCAGCTCACCAGGACAGGGTACGAACTATGGCTACACCTTC. This codes for CASSPGQGTNYGYTF. This sequence joins TRBV18 and TRBJ1-2, with TRBD1 identical over 8 bases. Germline CDR1 reads KGHSH; CDR2 reads LQKENI. J gave up 2 bases and V 2 bases, and 4 bases lay outside the gene matches. The CDR3 consists of 15 residues. Full variable domain (remainder filled in from reference TRBV18 and TRBJ1-2): NAGVMQNPRHLVRRRGQEARLRCSPMKGHSHVYWYRQLPEEGLKFMVYLQKENIIDESGMPKERFSAEFPKEGPSILRIQQVVRGDSAAYFCASSPGQGTNYGYTFGSGTRLTVV.

The CDR3 DNA sequence: TGTGCCAGCAGCTTAGGGGGGACAGGGCAGGCCGGGGAGCTGTTTTTT. Amino acid sequence: CASSLGGTGQAGELFF. J is TRBJ2-2 and V is TRBV11-2; 9 nucleotides match TRBD1. The ends lost 1 base at V and 6 bases at J; junction bases unmatched: 6. Germline CDR1 SGHAT, CDR2 FQNNGV. This CDR3 is built from 16 residues.

This chain joins TRBV19 and TRBJ2-2, with a weak D call TRBD1 (6 bases). This CDR3 is 16 amino acids long. Between the trimmed V and J ends, which lost 4 bases and 4 bases, there was a span of 16 bases. Germline-derived CDR1 and CDR2 are LNHDA and SQIVND (reference sequence). CDR3 in DNA: TGTGCCAGTAGTACTCGGACAGCTTGGGGCACCGGGGAGCTGTTTTTT. Its translation is CASSTRTAWGTGELFF.